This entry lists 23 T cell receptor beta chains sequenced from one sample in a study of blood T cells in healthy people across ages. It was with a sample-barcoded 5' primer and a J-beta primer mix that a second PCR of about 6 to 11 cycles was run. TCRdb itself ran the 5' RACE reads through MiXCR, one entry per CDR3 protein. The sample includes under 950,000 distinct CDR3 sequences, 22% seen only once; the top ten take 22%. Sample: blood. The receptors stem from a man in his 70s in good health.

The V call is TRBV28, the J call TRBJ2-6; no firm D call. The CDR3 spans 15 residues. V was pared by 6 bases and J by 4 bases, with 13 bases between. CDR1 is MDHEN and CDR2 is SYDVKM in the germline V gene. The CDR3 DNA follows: TGTGCCAGCAGAGTTTCCAAGGTCGGGGCCAACGTCCTGACTTTC. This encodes CASRVSKVGANVLTF.

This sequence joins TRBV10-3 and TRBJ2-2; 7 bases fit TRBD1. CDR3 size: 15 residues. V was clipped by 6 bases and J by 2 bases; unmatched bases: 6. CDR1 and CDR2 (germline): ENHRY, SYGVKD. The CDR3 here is CAISENRGNTGELFF. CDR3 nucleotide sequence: TGTGCCATCAGCGAAAACAGGGGAAACACCGGGGAGCTGTTTTTT.

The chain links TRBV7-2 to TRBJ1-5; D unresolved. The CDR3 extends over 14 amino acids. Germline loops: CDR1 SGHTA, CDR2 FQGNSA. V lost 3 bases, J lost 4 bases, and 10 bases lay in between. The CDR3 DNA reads TGTGCCAGCAGCTTGATCGAGAATAATCAGCCCCAGCATTTT. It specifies CASSLIENNQPQHF.

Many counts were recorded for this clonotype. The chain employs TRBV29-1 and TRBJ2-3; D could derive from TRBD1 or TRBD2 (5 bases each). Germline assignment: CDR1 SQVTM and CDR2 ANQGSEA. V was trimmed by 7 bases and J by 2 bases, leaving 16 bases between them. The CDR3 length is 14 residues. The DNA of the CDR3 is TGCAGCGCCCTTTCCGGGGCAAACACAGATACGCAGTATTTT. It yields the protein CSALSGANTDTQYF.

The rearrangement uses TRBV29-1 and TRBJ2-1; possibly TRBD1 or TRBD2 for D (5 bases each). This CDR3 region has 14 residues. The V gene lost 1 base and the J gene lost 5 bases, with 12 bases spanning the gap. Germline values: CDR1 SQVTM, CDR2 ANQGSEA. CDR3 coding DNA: TGCAGCGTTGAAGGCCAGGGAGCCAACAATGAGCAGTTCTTC. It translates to CSVEGQGANNEQFF.

The DNA of the CDR3 is TGTGCCAGCAGTGAAGAGCACACTGAAGCTTTCTTT. It translates to CASSEEHTEAFF. The V and J genes are TRBV2 and TRBJ1-1; D uncertain. The germline gives CDR1 SNHLY, CDR2 FYNNEI. V was pared by 1 base and J by 3 bases, with 3 bases between. This CDR3 is built from 12 residues.

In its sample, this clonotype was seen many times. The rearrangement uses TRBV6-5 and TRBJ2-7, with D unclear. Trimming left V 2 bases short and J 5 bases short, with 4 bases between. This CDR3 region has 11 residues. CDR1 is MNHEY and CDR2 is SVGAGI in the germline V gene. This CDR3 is CASSYVDEQYF. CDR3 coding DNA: TGTGCCAGCAGTTACGTGGACGAGCAGTACTTC.

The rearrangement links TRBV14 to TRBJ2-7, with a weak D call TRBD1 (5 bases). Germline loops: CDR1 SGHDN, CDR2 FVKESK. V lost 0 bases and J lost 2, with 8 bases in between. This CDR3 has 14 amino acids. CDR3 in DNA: TGTGCCAGCAGCCAAGAGGGCAGGGCCTACGAGCAGTACTTC. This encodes CASSQEGRAYEQYF.

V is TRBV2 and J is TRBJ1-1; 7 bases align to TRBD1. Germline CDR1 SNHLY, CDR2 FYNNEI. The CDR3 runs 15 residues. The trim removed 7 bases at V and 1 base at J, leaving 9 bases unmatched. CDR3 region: CASTLDRFTNTEAFF. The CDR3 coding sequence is TGTGCCAGCACCCTGGACAGGTTTACGAACACTGAAGCTTTCTTT.

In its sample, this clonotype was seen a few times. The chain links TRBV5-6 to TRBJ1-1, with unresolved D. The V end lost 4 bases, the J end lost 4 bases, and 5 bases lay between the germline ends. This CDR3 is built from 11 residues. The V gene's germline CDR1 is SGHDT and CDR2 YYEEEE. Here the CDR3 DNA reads TGTGCCAGCAGCCCAACCACTGAAGCTTTCTTT. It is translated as CASSPTTEAFF.

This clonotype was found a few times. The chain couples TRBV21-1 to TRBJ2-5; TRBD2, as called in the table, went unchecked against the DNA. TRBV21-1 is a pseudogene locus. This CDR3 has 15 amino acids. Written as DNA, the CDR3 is TGTGCCAGCAGCAAAGAGGAGGGGCCGCAAGAGACCCAGTACTTC. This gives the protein CASSKEEGPQETQYF.

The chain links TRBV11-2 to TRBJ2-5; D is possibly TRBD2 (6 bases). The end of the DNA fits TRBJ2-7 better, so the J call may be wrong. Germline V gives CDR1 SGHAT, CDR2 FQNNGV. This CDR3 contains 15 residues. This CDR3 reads CASSQAPRGSYEQYV. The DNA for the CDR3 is TGTGCCAGCAGCCAAGCACCGCGGGGCAGCTACGAGCAGTACGTC.

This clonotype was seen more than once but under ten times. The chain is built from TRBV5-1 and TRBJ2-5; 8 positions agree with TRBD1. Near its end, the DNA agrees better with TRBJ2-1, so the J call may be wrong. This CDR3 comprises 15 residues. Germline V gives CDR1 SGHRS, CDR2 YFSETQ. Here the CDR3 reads CASSWTGNPSNEQFF. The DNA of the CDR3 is TGCGCCAGCAGCTGGACAGGGAACCCTAGCAATGAGCAGTTCTTC.

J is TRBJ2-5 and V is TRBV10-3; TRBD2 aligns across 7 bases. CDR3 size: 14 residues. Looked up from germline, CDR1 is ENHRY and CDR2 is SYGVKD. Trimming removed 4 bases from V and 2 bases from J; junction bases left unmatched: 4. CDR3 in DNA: TGTGCCATCAGTGCAGGACTAGGGCAAGAGACCCAGTACTTC. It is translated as CAISAGLGQETQYF.

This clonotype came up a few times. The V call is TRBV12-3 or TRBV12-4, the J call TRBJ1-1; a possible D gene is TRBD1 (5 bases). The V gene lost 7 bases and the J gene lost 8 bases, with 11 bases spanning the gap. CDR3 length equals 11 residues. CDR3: CASTLGGEAFF. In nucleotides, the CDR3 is TGTGCCAGCACCCTCGGGGGGGAAGCTTTCTTT.

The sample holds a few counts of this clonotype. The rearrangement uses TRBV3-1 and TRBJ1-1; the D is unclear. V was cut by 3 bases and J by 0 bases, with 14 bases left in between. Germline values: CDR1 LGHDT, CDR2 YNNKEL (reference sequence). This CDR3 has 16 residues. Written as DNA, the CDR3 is TGTGCCAGCAGCCATCTCCCGTACCCAATGAACACTGAAGCTTTCTTT. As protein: CASSHLPYPMNTEAFF.

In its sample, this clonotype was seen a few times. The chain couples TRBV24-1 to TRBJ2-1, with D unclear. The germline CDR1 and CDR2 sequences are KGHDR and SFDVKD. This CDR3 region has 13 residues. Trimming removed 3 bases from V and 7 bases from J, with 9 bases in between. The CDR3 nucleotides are TGTGCCACCAGTGATCCCCTGAGTAATGAGCAGTTCTTC. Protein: CATSDPLSNEQFF.

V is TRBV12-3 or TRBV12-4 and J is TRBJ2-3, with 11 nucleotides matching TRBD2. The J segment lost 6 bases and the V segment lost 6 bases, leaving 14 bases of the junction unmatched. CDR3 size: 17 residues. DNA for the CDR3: TGTGCCAGCAGCCCCGGCGTACTAGCGGGGGAACCCGATACGCAGTATTTT. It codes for CASSPGVLAGEPDTQYF.

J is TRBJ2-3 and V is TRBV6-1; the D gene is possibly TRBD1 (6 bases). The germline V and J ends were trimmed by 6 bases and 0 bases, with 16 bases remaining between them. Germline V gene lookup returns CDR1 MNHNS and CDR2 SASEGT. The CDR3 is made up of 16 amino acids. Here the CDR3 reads CASRNPGTPSTDTQYF. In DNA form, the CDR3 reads TGTGCCAGCAGAAACCCCGGGACACCTAGCACAGATACGCAGTATTTT.

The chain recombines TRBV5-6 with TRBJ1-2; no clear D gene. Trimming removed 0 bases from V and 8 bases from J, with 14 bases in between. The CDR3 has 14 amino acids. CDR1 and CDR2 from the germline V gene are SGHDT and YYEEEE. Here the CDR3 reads CASSLVRPDTGYTF. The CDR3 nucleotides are TGTGCCAGCAGCTTGGTGCGCCCCGATACAGGCTACACCTTC.

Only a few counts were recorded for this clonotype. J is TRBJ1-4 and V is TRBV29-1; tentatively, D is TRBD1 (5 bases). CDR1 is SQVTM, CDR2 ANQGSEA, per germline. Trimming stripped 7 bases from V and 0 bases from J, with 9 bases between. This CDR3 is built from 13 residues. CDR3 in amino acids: CSGTSATNEKLFF. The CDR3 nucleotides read TGCAGCGGGACAAGCGCAACTAATGAAAAACTGTTTTTT.

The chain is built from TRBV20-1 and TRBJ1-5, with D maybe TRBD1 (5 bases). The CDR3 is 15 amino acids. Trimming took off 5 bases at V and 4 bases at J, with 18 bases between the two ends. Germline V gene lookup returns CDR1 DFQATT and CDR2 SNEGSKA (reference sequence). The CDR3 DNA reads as TGCAGTGCTCCCCAAGGGAGGGGTAGGAATCAGCCCCAGCATTTT. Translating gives CSAPQGRGRNQPQHF.

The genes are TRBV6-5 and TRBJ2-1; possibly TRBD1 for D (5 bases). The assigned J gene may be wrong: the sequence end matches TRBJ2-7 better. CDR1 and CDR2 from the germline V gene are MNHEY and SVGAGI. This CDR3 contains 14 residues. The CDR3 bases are TGTGCCAGCAGTTACCGCCCCGAAGGGGACGAGCAGTACGTC. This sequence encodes CASSYRPEGDEQYV.